This entry describes one T cell receptor beta chain. Its target is not known. These data come from a study of T cell responses to AZD1222 COVID-19 vaccine. About the study: Some second doses came at about 4 weeks and others at about 12 weeks; these were pooled.

General study findings and limits: White British ancestry dominated among donors, who included more females, and clonal diversity was possibly underestimated. Spike-specific TCR breadth and depth grew following two AZD1222 doses.

The table came from immunoSEQ multiplex PCR; TCRdb's copy has only in-frame clones and leaves some out. The table lists 130,000 to 150,000 clones, approximately 88% of them singletons. The CDR3 is 14 amino acids. V was clipped by 6 bases and J by 3 bases, with 14 bases between them. Germline assignment: CDR1 LGHNT and CDR2 FRNRAP. V gene TRBV12-5 combines with J gene TRBJ1-1; TRBD1 is a possible D gene (6 bases). This TCR was recovered from an adult in good health. This sample comprised peripheral blood, obtained on day 0 of AZD1222 vaccination. The CDR3 here is CASGISRGHTEAFF. The CDR3 region has the DNA TGTGCTAGTGGAATTAGTCGGGGGCACACTGAAGCTTTCTTT.